Shown below are 24 T cell receptor beta chains from a single sample sequenced in a study of blood T cell repertoires in COVID-19. The data were produced by immunoSEQ multiplex PCR, yet TCRdb's version contains in-frame clones alone and is incomplete. The sample comprises approximately 280,000 clones, about 91% of which are singletons, and approximately 12% rests with the top ten. Material: peripheral blood. The source of these receptors is an older woman with acute or convalescent COVID-19.

The genes are TRBV7-2 and TRBJ2-7, with a tentative D call TRBD1 (6 bases). In germline, CDR1 is SGHTA, CDR2 FQGNSA. V was trimmed by 3 bases and J by 4 bases, leaving 10 bases between them. The length of the CDR3 is 13 residues. CDR3 sequence: CASSFYRAYEQYF. The DNA for the CDR3 is TGTGCCAGCAGCTTCTACAGGGCTTACGAGCAGTACTTC.

The chain links TRBV7-3 to TRBJ1-1; D uncertain. CDR1 SGHTA and CDR2 FQGTGA come from the germline V gene. This CDR3 has 15 amino acids. The germline V and J ends were trimmed by 5 bases and 1 base, with 14 bases remaining between them. The CDR3 region is CASSPPVVSNTEAFF. The DNA of the CDR3 is TGTGCCAGCAGCCCCCCGGTCGTTTCGAACACTGAAGCTTTCTTT.

The chain has TRBV18 and TRBJ1-1; D possibly corresponds to TRBD1 (5 bases). Germline V gives CDR1 KGHSH, CDR2 LQKENI. V lost 6 bases and J lost 2, with 19 bases in between. CDR3 length equals 16 residues. In nucleotides, the CDR3 is TGTGCCAGCTCCCCAGGGACTCCAGGGCGCAACACTGAAGCTTTCTTT. Protein sequence: CASSPGTPGRNTEAFF.

The chain carries TRBV2 and TRBJ2-7, with 8 bases that match TRBD2. After removal of 2 bases from V and 4 bases from J, the junction contained 7 bases not matched to a gene. Germline CDR1 SNHLY, CDR2 FYNNEI. The CDR3 is 15 amino acids. The CDR3 region is CASSETGGALYEQYF. The DNA of the CDR3 is TGTGCCAGCAGTGAAACCGGGGGGGCCTTGTACGAGCAGTACTTC.

V is TRBV7-2 and J is TRBJ2-3; 13 bases line up with TRBD2. Germline-derived CDR1 and CDR2 are SGHTA and FQGNSA. The V segment lost 5 bases and the J segment 5 bases; nucleotides outside the gene matches: 10. The CDR3 spans 17 residues. The CDR3 sequence: CASSTTLGLAGEDTQYF. In nucleotides, the CDR3 is TGTGCCAGCAGCACCACGCTCGGACTAGCGGGGGAAGATACGCAGTATTTT.

The rearrangement uses TRBV4-2 and TRBJ1-2; 7 bases are a match to TRBD1. J was trimmed by 7 bases and V by 4 bases; bases with no gene match: 12. Germline lookup yields CDR1 LGHNA and CDR2 YNFKEQ. The CDR3 runs to 15 residues. The CDR3: CASSPLPGGFLGYTF. The CDR3 bases are TGTGCCAGCAGCCCCCTTCCAGGGGGGTTTCTTGGCTACACCTTC.

The chain carries TRBV11-2 and TRBJ2-7; D call uncertain. The length of the CDR3 is 14 residues. Per the germline V gene, CDR1 is SGHAT and CDR2 is FQNNGV. Trimming removed 0 bases from V and 2 bases from J, with 8 bases in between. The CDR3 spells CASSLDPPPYEQYF. The CDR3 nucleotides are TGTGCCAGCAGCTTAGATCCTCCCCCCTACGAGCAGTACTTC.

This rearrangement joins TRBV28 to TRBJ1-5, with 7 bases identical to TRBD1. Germline lookup yields CDR1 MDHEN and CDR2 SYDVKM. The J segment lost 4 bases and the V segment lost 6 bases, leaving 3 bases of the junction unmatched. This CDR3 has 13 amino acids. Here the CDR3 DNA reads TGTGCCAGCAGGTCAGGGGGAAATCAGCCCCAGCATTTT. Translating it yields CASRSGGNQPQHF.

The V and J genes are TRBV19 and TRBJ2-3; D remains unclear. This CDR3 region has 13 residues. Trimming took off 5 bases at V and 4 bases at J, with 10 bases between the two ends. Germline V lookup: CDR1 LNHDA, CDR2 SQIVND (reference sequence). The CDR3 region is CASSPGSADTQYF. The CDR3 coding sequence is TGTGCCAGTAGTCCAGGATCAGCAGATACGCAGTATTTT.

This chain uses TRBV28 with TRBJ2-7, with 8 bases fitting TRBD1. The V segment lost 3 bases and the J segment 6 bases; nucleotides outside the gene matches: 10. The CDR3 runs to 15 residues. CDR1 and CDR2 (germline): MDHEN, SYDVKM. The CDR3, as DNA: TGTGCCAGCAGTTTGCTGGACAGGGATATTTGCGAGCAGTACTTC. Translated, it gives CASSLLDRDICEQYF. Supplemented by reference TRBV28 and TRBJ2-7, the full variable domain reads DVKVTQSSRYLVKRTGEKVFLECVQDMDHENMFWYRQDPGLGLRLIYFSYDVKMKEKGDIPEGYSVSREKKERFSLILESASTNQTSMYLCASSLLDRDICEQYFGPGTRLTVT.

V is TRBV11-3 and J is TRBJ2-1; 11 bases line up with TRBD2. CDR3 length equals 15 residues. In germline, CDR1 is SGHNT, CDR2 YENEEA. The V and J ends lost 5 bases and 8 bases, in that order; junction bases with no gene match: 8. The CDR3 spells CASSLSGGAWDEQFF. In DNA form, the CDR3 reads TGTGCCAGCAGCCTTAGCGGGGGGGCCTGGGATGAGCAGTTCTTC.

The J gene is TRBJ2-7, the V gene TRBV9; TRBD1 might be the D (6 bases). The CDR3 totals 17 residues. Germline V lookup: CDR1 SGDLS, CDR2 YYNGEE. V dropped 3 bases and J dropped 5 bases, with 24 bases sitting between them. CDR3 coding DNA: TGTGCCAGCAGCGCCGGACTCGGCACAGGGAATGGAAACGAGCAGTACTTC. As protein: CASSAGLGTGNGNEQYF.

This chain connects TRBV27 to TRBJ2-2, with 12 nucleotides matching TRBD2. CDR1 and CDR2 (germline): MNHEY, SMNVEV (reference sequence). V dropped 5 bases and J dropped 1; count of bases not matched to a gene: 2. The CDR3 is 16 residues long. In DNA form, the CDR3 reads TGTGCCAGCAGTACGGGACTAGCGGGGAACACCGGGGAGCTGTTTTTT. Encoded protein: CASSTGLAGNTGELFF.

The V call is TRBV28, the J call TRBJ2-1; the match to TRBD2 covers 7 bases. The V gene end was trimmed by 2 bases and the J gene end by 4 bases; junction bases not matched to a gene: 8. Germline values: CDR1 MDHEN, CDR2 SYDVKM. CDR3 length: 16 residues. CDR3 sequence (DNA): TGTGCCAGCAGTTTAGTTCCGACTAGCAGATACAATGAGCAGTTCTTC. This sequence encodes CASSLVPTSRYNEQFF.

This clone was recorded a few times. The rearrangement uses TRBV9 and TRBJ1-1; 7 bases map to TRBD1. The germline V gene encodes CDR1 SGDLS and CDR2 YYNGEE. CDR3 size: 14 residues. V was pared by 0 bases and J by 4 bases, with 3 bases of the junction left unmatched. The CDR3 DNA reads TGTGCCAGCAGCGTAGAGGCAGGGGGCACTGAAGCTTTCTTT. Protein: CASSVEAGGTEAFF.

Comments on this clone: The same CDR3 also results from other DNA sequences found in this sample. The chain recombines TRBV5-1 with TRBJ1-2; D gene unclear. Germline V gives CDR1 SGHRS, CDR2 YFSETQ. Trimming cost V 0 bases and J 3 bases, with 6 bases left between them. This CDR3 is 13 amino acids long. In DNA form, the CDR3 reads TGCGCCAGCAGCTTGGGAGCGGACTATGGCTACACCTTC. The encoded protein is CASSLGADYGYTF.

The chain links TRBV4-3 to TRBJ1-5, with D hard to call. Germline CDR1 reads LGHNA; CDR2 reads YSLEER. CDR3 size: 13 residues. V gave up 1 base and J gave up 4 bases, with 5 bases separating them. The CDR3 DNA sequence: TGCGCCAGCAGCCAAGCCACAAATCAGCCCCAGCATTTT. Translation gives CASSQATNQPQHF.

V and J are TRBV4-2 and TRBJ2-5; 8 bases are shared with TRBD2. Trimming removed 1 base from V and 1 base from J; junction bases left unmatched: 8. This CDR3 has 17 residues. Per the germline V gene, CDR1 is LGHNA and CDR2 is YNFKEQ. The CDR3 DNA sequence: TGTGCCAGCAGCCAAGGGGTAGCGGGGATCTTCCAAGAGACCCAGTACTTC. Protein: CASSQGVAGIFQETQYF.

V is TRBV25-1 and J is TRBJ2-3; 9 bases match TRBD2. This CDR3 has 14 amino acids. V lost 4 bases, J lost 1 base, and 0 bases stayed unmatched. Per germline, CDR1 MGHDK and CDR2 SYGVNS. In DNA, the CDR3 is TGTGCCAGCAGTGTAGCGGGGGGCACAGATACGCAGTATTTT. Translating gives CASSVAGGTDTQYF.

This sequence joins TRBV11-1 and TRBJ2-7, with 8 nucleotides matching TRBD2. Trimming removed 5 bases from V and 5 bases from J; junction bases left unmatched: 11. Looked up from germline, CDR1 is SGHAT and CDR2 is FQDESV (reference sequence). CDR3 length equals 15 residues. The CDR3 sequence: CASSQREKAKDEQYF. The CDR3 DNA reads as TGTGCCAGCAGCCAGCGGGAGAAAGCTAAGGACGAGCAGTACTTC.

DNA for the CDR3: TGCGCCAGCAGCGGGGACAGCCCCTTGGATTCACCCCTCCACTTT. Its translation: CASSGDSPLDSPLHF. This chain links TRBV5-1 with TRBJ1-6, with TRBD1 identical over 7 bases. V lost 4 bases to trimming and J lost 8 bases; unmatched junction nucleotides: 9. Germline V CDR1 and CDR2: SGHRS, YFSETQ. This CDR3 comprises 15 residues. Drawing the rest from reference TRBV5-1 and TRBJ1-6, the complete variable domain is KAGVTQTPRYLIKTRGQQVTLSCSPISGHRSVSWYQQTPGQGLQFLFEYFSETQRNKGNFPGRFSGRQFSNSRSEMNVSTLELGDSALYLCASSGDSPLDSPLHFGNGTRLTVT.

This clone was seen only once. V usage is TRBV7-6 and J usage is TRBJ2-1; D may be TRBD1 (8 bases). The CDR3 is 16 residues long. Trimming removed 1 base at V and 6 bases at J, with 16 bases between. Germline assignment: CDR1 SGHVS and CDR2 FNYEAQ. CDR3 protein: CASSLGGGTGLNEQFF. CDR3 bases: TGTGCCAGCAGCTTAGGGGGGGGGACAGGTCTCAATGAGCAGTTCTTC.

This sequence joins TRBV5-6 and TRBJ1-1, with 11 bases matching TRBD1. This CDR3 region has 14 residues. V lost 3 bases to trimming and J lost 4 bases; unmatched junction nucleotides: 2. Germline CDR1 is SGHDT and CDR2 is YYEEEE. CDR3 sequence: CASSSGQGGTEAFF. CDR3 DNA sequence: TGTGCCAGCAGCTCGGGACAGGGGGGCACTGAAGCTTTCTTT.

As DNA, the CDR3 is TGTGCCACCAGTGACATAGGGGATAGCAATCAGCCCCAGCATTTT. It is translated as CATSDIGDSNQPQHF. V is TRBV24-1 and J is TRBJ1-5, with TRBD1 as a possible D gene (5 bases). The V end was cut by 4 bases, the J end by 0 bases, with 9 bases between. Germline lookup yields CDR1 KGHDR and CDR2 SFDVKD. CDR3 length equals 15 residues.